Included here is one TCR beta chain sequence, with context. This specimen comes from a study of cytomegalovirus exposure and HLA in healthy donors. PCR employed 60 Vbeta and 13 Jbeta primers. Assay: immunoSEQ multiplex PCR; the TCRdb copy retains only in-frame clones and omits some. The table shows fewer than 150,000 clones, with 73% occurring only once. Nobody wrote down the CMV serostatus of this donor. The J segment lost 1 base and the V segment lost 3 bases, leaving 10 bases of the junction unmatched. Per the germline V gene, CDR1 is SGHRS and CDR2 is YFSETQ. The CDR3 is 17 amino acids. The V gene is TRBV5-1, the J gene TRBJ1-1; 9 nucleotides match TRBD1. This sequence was found in a human donor in good health. The sequencing input was PBMCs. This CDR3 reads CASSSLPGTGRNTEAFF. The CDR3 DNA reads TGCGCCAGCAGCTCCCTACCCGGGACAGGGAGGAACACTGAAGCTTTCTTT.